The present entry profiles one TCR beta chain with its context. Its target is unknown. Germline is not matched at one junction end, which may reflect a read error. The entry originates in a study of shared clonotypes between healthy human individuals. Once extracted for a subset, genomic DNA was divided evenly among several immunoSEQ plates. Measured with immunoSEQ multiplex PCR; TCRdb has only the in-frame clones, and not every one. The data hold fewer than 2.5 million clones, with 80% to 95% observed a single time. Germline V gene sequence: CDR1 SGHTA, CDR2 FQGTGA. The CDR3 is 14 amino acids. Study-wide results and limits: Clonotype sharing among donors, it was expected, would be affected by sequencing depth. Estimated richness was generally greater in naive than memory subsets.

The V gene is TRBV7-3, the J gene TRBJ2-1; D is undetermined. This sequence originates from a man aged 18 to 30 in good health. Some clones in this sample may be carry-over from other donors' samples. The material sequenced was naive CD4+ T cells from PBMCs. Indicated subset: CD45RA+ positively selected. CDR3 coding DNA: TGTGCCAGCAGTTTAACCTCTGCCTACAATGAGCAGTTCTTC. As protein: CASSLTSAYNEQFF.